These 5 T cell receptor beta chains share one sample of origin, sequenced in a study of T cells expressing NK-cell markers. TCRdb processed the 5' RACE reads again and assigns one entry to each CDR3 protein, with no DNA. Its table records roughly 350,000 distinct CDR3 sequences. Sequencing used blood T cells: a sorted CD56 or NKG2C T cell subset, CD4+ or CD8+ T cells, or bulk PBMC T cells (not recorded which). The receptors stem from a man aged 18 to 69 in good health.

The genes are TRBV2 and TRBJ1-1. CDR1 is SNHLY, CDR2 FYNNEI, per germline. This CDR3 is 11 amino acids long. The CDR3 loop is CASKRNTEAFF.

The genes are TRBV7-2 and TRBJ2-5; the TCRdb call, TRBD1, lacks DNA for checking. The CDR3 runs to 12 residues. Germline lookup yields CDR1 SGHTA and CDR2 FQGNSA. The chain's CDR3 is CASSSGQGPSYF.

The chain joins TRBV2 to TRBJ2-3; lacking DNA, the TRBD1 call made by TCRdb goes unchecked. CDR1 and CDR2 (germline): SNHLY, FYNNEI. The CDR3 spans 15 residues. CDR3 loop: CASSDRGASTDTQYF.

The J gene is TRBJ1-6, the V gene TRBV7-2; no DNA is available, so the TRBD1 call from TCRdb remains unchecked. The CDR3 runs 15 residues. Germline lookup yields CDR1 SGHTA and CDR2 FQGNSA. The CDR3 here is CASRNSGQGVSPLHF.

Here the CDR3 reads CATSRQSGYEQYF. The genes are TRBV15 and TRBJ2-7. This CDR3 is built from 13 residues. Germline CDR1 reads LNHNV; CDR2 reads YYDKDF (reference sequence).